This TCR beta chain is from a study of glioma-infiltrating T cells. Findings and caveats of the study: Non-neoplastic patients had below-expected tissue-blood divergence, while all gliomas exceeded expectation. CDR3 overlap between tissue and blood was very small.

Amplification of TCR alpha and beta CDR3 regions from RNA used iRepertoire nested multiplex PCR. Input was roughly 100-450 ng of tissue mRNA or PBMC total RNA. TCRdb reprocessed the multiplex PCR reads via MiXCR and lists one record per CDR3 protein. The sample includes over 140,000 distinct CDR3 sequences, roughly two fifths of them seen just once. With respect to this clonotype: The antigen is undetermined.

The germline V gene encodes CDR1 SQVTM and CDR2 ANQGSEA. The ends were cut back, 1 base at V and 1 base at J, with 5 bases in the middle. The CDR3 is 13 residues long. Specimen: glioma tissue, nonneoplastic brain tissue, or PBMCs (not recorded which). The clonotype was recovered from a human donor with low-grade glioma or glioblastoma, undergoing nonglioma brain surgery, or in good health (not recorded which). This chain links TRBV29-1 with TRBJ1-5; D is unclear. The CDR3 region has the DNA TGCAGCGTTGAAGTACCAAGCAATCAGCCCCAGCATTTT. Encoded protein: CSVEVPSNQPQHF.